This entry lists 2 T cell receptor beta chains sequenced from one sample in a study of early T cells in non-severe SARS-CoV-2 infection. TCRdb called the 5' RACE reads again in MiXCR, with one record for every CDR3 protein. The profile shows tens of thousands of distinct CDR3 sequences, approximately 5.1% of them singletons. This specimen was whole blood, taken at baseline. These receptors were taken from an adult who was a healthcare worker with PCR-confirmed SARS-CoV-2 infection or an uninfected control (not recorded which).

This clonotype was counted ten times or more. The chain combines TRBV20-1 with TRBJ2-3; D not certain. CDR1 and CDR2 (germline): DFQATT, SNEGSKA (reference sequence). Trimming took 4 bases from V and 3 from J, leaving 14 bases between them. The CDR3 extends over 14 amino acids. CDR3 in DNA: TGCAGTGCTAAAAATACGGGCCTAACAGATACGCAGTATTTT. Translation: CSAKNTGLTDTQYF.

The table lists this clonotype with many counts. The J gene is TRBJ1-1, the V gene TRBV7-2, with D perhaps matching TRBD1 (6 bases). Per germline, CDR1 SGHTA and CDR2 FQGNSA. The V end lost 1 base, the J end lost 1 base, and 10 bases lay between the germline ends. The CDR3 covers 15 residues. The CDR3 is CASSLGRGANTEAFF. CDR3 DNA sequence: TGTGCCAGCAGCTTAGGGAGGGGGGCGAACACTGAAGCTTTCTTT.